The subject of this entry is one TCR beta chain. Its target is unknown. The sample comes from a study of cytomegalovirus exposure and HLA in healthy donors. Study results and caveats: There were three CMV-associated chains whose specificity for CMV antigens was confirmed in vitro. Most TCR sequences were seen very rarely across donors, but some public TCRs occurred in many.

Sequencing used immunoSEQ multiplex PCR; TCRdb keeps in-frame clones, though not all of them. The data show 250,000 to 400,000 clones, approximately 86% seen once. The sequenced material came from PBMCs. The receptor was derived from a man between 25 and 39 years old in good health and CMV-seronegative.

The CDR3 protein is CASSERRGRETQYF. DNA of the CDR3: TGTGCCAGCAGCGAACGGCGAGGCCGAGAGACCCAGTACTTC. The chain carries TRBV7-2 and TRBJ2-5; D gene ambiguous. Deletions cut 5 bases from V and 4 bases from J, with 14 bases between. Germline CDR1 is SGHTA and CDR2 is FQGNSA. The CDR3 has 14 amino acids.